These 23 T cell receptor beta chains were all obtained from the same sample, sequenced in a study of T cells in Graves' hyperthyroidism and ophthalmopathy. Using RNA transcripts as the source, TCR beta CDR3 regions were amplified. An initial round of RT-PCR targeting the TCR CDR3 relied on the HTBI primer set. TCRdb re-called the multiplex PCR reads through MiXCR, storing one row per CDR3 protein. The data show roughly 350,000 distinct CDR3 sequences, roughly an eighth seen once. The material sequenced was blood. The receptors were gathered from a woman in her thirties or forties with Graves' ophthalmopathy.

Many counts were recorded for this clonotype. The chain employs TRBV7-9 and TRBJ2-1; D may be TRBD2 (7 bases). This CDR3 contains 15 residues. With 1 base removed from V and 2 bases from J, the gap between germline ends came to 9 bases. The germline gives CDR1 SEHNR, CDR2 FQNEAQ (reference sequence). The CDR3: CASSLEGGTYNEQFF. The CDR3 coding sequence is TGTGCCAGCAGCTTAGAGGGGGGGACCTACAATGAGCAGTTCTTC.

The chain employs TRBV30 and TRBJ1-1; TRBD1 agrees at 7 bases. V trimming: 4 bases; J trimming: 1 base; junction bases outside the gene matches: 6. Germline V gives CDR1 GTSNPN, CDR2 SVGIG (reference sequence). CDR3 length: 14 residues. The DNA for the CDR3 is TGTGCCTGGACCCCCGGGACAGCGAACACTGAAGCTTTCTTT. Protein: CAWTPGTANTEAFF.

This clonotype was found once. A read error may explain this, as a much larger clone is one base away. The CDR3 end shows no conserved phenylalanine or tryptophan, and so a read error is likely. The chain employs TRBV7-6 and TRBJ1-1; D unclear. The CDR3 totals 13 residues. V dropped 5 bases and J dropped 2 bases, with 9 bases sitting between them. Per germline, CDR1 SGHVS and CDR2 FNYEAQ. CDR3 amino acids: CASSTNLNTEAFL. The DNA for the CDR3 is TGTGCCAGCAGCACAAACCTTAACACTGAAGCTTTCCTT.

This sequence joins TRBV30 and TRBJ2-2; D gene ambiguous. CDR1 is GTSNPN and CDR2 is SVGIG in the germline V gene (reference sequence). Trimming stripped 0 bases from V and 3 bases from J, with 11 bases between. The CDR3 covers 15 residues. The CDR3 sequence: CAWSVKRWDTGELFF. DNA for the CDR3: TGTGCCTGGAGTGTAAAGAGGTGGGACACCGGGGAGCTGTTTTTT.

This clonotype has ten or more counts. The rearrangement links TRBV20-1 to TRBJ2-7; tentative D call: TRBD2 (6 bases). Germline V gene lookup returns CDR1 DFQATT and CDR2 SNEGSKA (reference sequence). The CDR3 covers 13 residues. V lost 5 bases, J lost 3 bases, and 14 bases lay in between. Written as DNA, the CDR3 is TGCAGTGCTTCCGGGGGATACTACTACGAGCAGTACTTC. Translation gives CSASGGYYYEQYF.

The chain uses TRBV11-3 and TRBJ2-2, with D perhaps being TRBD1 or TRBD2 (5 bases each). The V end was cut by 4 bases, the J end by 0 bases, with 18 bases between. The germline gives CDR1 SGHNT, CDR2 YENEEA. The CDR3 sequence is 18 residues long. CDR3 region: CASSSRWGTGSNTGELFF. The CDR3 DNA follows: TGTGCCAGCAGCTCGCGCTGGGGGACGGGATCGAACACCGGGGAGCTGTTTTTT.

In its sample, this clonotype was seen many times. The chain combines TRBV12-3 or TRBV12-4 with TRBJ2-3; D call uncertain. Trimming shortened V by 6 bases and J by 2 bases, and 9 bases separated the two germline ends. The CDR3 spans 13 residues. The CDR3 region has the DNA TGTGCCAGCAGCAGGCTAATCACAGATACGCAGTATTTT. It encodes CASSRLITDTQYF.

This clonotype was recorded at least ten times. The chain couples TRBV7-2 to TRBJ1-1; 9 nucleotides line up with TRBD1. There are 16 residues in the CDR3. The V and J ends lost 1 base and 2 bases, in that order; junction bases with no gene match: 5. CDR1 is SGHTA, CDR2 FQGNSA, per germline. CDR3 sequence reads: CASSLVQGAINTEAFF. CDR3 coding DNA: TGTGCCAGCAGCTTAGTACAGGGGGCGATTAACACTGAAGCTTTCTTT.

This clonotype was observed a few times. This chain joins TRBV24-1 and TRBJ1-2; D may be TRBD1 (5 bases). V was trimmed by 4 bases and J by 7 bases, leaving 18 bases between them. Germline CDR1 and CDR2: KGHDR and SFDVKD. The CDR3 is made up of 15 amino acids. This CDR3 is CATSEDGLRDSGYTF. CDR3 nucleotides: TGTGCCACCAGTGAGGATGGACTCAGGGATTCTGGCTACACCTTC.

In this sample, this clonotype turned up many times. The rearrangement links TRBV6-1 to TRBJ2-1, with 11 bases matching TRBD2. The V and J ends lost 5 bases and 4 bases, in that order; junction bases with no gene match: 7. CDR1 is MNHNS and CDR2 is SASEGT in the germline V gene. This CDR3 has 16 residues. The DNA for the CDR3 is TGTGCCAGCAGTTCCTCCCCTAGCGGGAGGTACAATGAGCAGTTCTTC. This sequence encodes CASSSSPSGRYNEQFF.

The V and J genes are TRBV15 and TRBJ2-3; TRBD2 matches at 10 bases. Germline V gene sequence: CDR1 LNHNV, CDR2 YYDKDF (reference sequence). J was trimmed by 2 bases and V by 6 bases; bases with no gene match: 11. This CDR3 has 17 residues. The CDR3 sequence is CATRNAWTSGDTDTQYF. DNA of the CDR3: TGTGCCACCAGAAACGCTTGGACTAGCGGAGACACAGATACGCAGTATTTT.

There are many counts of this clonotype. This CDR3 reads CASSLGSRDPISGYTF. The CDR3 DNA follows: TGTGCCAGCAGTTTAGGTAGTCGGGATCCTATTAGTGGCTACACCTTC. V is TRBV27 and J is TRBJ1-2; D unclear. Germline CDR1 MNHEY, CDR2 SMNVEV (reference sequence). V lost 2 bases and J lost 7, with 20 bases in between. The CDR3 has 16 residues.

This clonotype occurred a few times. V gene TRBV7-9 combines with J gene TRBJ2-5; unclear D gene. Trimming stripped 1 base from V and 1 base from J, with 10 bases between. This CDR3 region has 15 residues. CDR1 is SEHNR and CDR2 is FQNEAQ in the germline V gene (reference sequence). The CDR3 loop reads CASSLGASIQETQYF. As DNA, the CDR3 is TGTGCCAGCAGCTTAGGGGCTAGTATCCAAGAGACCCAGTACTTC. The variable domain in full, with the rest retrieved from reference TRBV7-9 and TRBJ2-5, is DTGVSQNPRHKITKRGQNVTFRCDPISEHNRLYWYRQTLGQGPEFLTYFQNEAQLEKSRLLSDRFSAERPKGSFSTLEIQRTEQGDSAMYLCASSLGASIQETQYFGPGTRLLVL.

This clonotype occurred many times. The chain carries TRBV7-2 and TRBJ2-2, with D maybe TRBD1 (6 bases). Germline V gene data show CDR1 as SGHTA and CDR2 as FQGNSA. V shed 0 bases and J shed 4 bases, with 12 bases lying between them. The CDR3 consists of 16 residues. The CDR3 is CASSLAGTKPTGELFF. The CDR3 DNA reads as TGTGCCAGCAGCTTAGCTGGGACAAAGCCCACCGGGGAGCTGTTTTTT. Filled out from reference TRBV7-2 and TRBJ2-2, the complete variable domain reads GAGVSQSPSNKVTEKGKDVELRCDPISGHTALYWYRQSLGQGLEFLIYFQGNSAPDKSGLPSDRFSAERTGGSVSTLTIQRTQQEDSAVYLCASSLAGTKPTGELFFGEGSRLTVL.

This clonotype was recorded at least ten times. The V call is TRBV10-1, the J call TRBJ2-7, with D uncertain. The V gene lost 6 bases and the J gene lost 0 bases, with 15 bases spanning the gap. The CDR3 has 15 amino acids. The germline V gene encodes CDR1 WNHNN and CDR2 SYGVQD (reference sequence). CDR3 sequence reads: CASRDRHMNSYEQYF. CDR3 bases: TGCGCCAGCAGAGATCGTCACATGAACTCCTACGAGCAGTACTTC.

This sequence joins TRBV20-1 and TRBJ2-3; the D gene is possibly TRBD1 (6 bases). The CDR3 runs to 15 residues. The germline V gene has CDR1 DFQATT and CDR2 SNEGSKA (reference sequence). Trimming shortened V by 1 base and J by 2 bases, and 13 bases separated the two germline ends. The CDR3 DNA follows: TGCAGTGCTAGAGTCCGACAGGAGACCACAGATACGCAGTATTTT. Translating gives CSARVRQETTDTQYF.

The table lists this clonotype with many counts. The rearrangement joins TRBV6-2 or TRBV6-3 to TRBJ2-2, with D unclear. Per the germline V gene, CDR1 is MNHEY and CDR2 is SVGEGT. This CDR3 region has 12 residues. Deletions cut 10 bases from V and 5 bases from J, with 11 bases between. The CDR3 here is CATAEPTGELFF. DNA of the CDR3: TGTGCCACCGCAGAACCAACCGGGGAGCTGTTTTTT.

This clonotype came up a few times. A read error is possible here, since a much larger clone lies one base away. The CDR3 ends on some other residue instead of the conserved phenylalanine or tryptophan, so this is likely a read error. The V gene is TRBV11-2, the J gene TRBJ2-1, with TRBD1 matching over 8 bases. Germline V gene lookup returns CDR1 SGHAT and CDR2 FQNNGV. CDR3 size: 19 residues. Trimming removed 4 bases from V and 0 bases from J; junction bases left unmatched: 14. CDR3: CASSSPKGTGLSSYNEQFL. The DNA of the CDR3 is TGTGCCAGCAGCTCTCCCAAGGGGACAGGCCTGAGCTCCTACAATGAGCAGTTCCTC.

The chain couples TRBV7-8 to TRBJ2-7; tentative D call: TRBD2 (5 bases). The CDR3 runs to 12 residues. CDR1 SGHVS and CDR2 FQNEAQ come from the germline V gene. Deletions cut 5 bases from V and 6 bases from J, with 11 bases between. The CDR3 DNA follows: TGTGCCAGCAGCCGGGAAATTGGCGAGCAGTACTTC. Translating gives CASSREIGEQYF.

The table lists this clonotype with many counts. This chain connects TRBV13 to TRBJ1-6; D might be TRBD1 (5 bases). CDR3 size: 15 residues. Germline V CDR1 and CDR2: PRHDT, FYEKMQ (reference sequence). V lost 5 bases and J 7 bases, leaving 15 bases between the germline ends. CDR3 region: CASSPGVGANSPLHF. In nucleotides, the CDR3 is TGTGCCAGCAGCCCAGGAGTAGGGGCAAATTCACCCCTCCACTTT.

J is TRBJ2-1 and V is TRBV11-1; TRBD1 matches 10 bases. The V segment lost 8 bases and the J segment 5 bases; nucleotides outside the gene matches: 18. The CDR3 has 18 residues. The germline V gene encodes CDR1 SGHAT and CDR2 FQDESV (reference sequence). In DNA form, the CDR3 reads TGTGCCAGCGGGTGGGACAGGACAGGGGGACTCCCCGACAATGAGCAGTTCTTC. Protein sequence: CASGWDRTGGLPDNEQFF.

V is TRBV11-3 and J is TRBJ2-3, with D possibly being TRBD1 (7 bases). The CDR3 contains 15 residues. Trimming took off 4 bases at V and 1 base at J, with 12 bases between the two ends. In germline, CDR1 is SGHNT, CDR2 YENEEA. The CDR3 protein is CASSWRGPGTDTQYF. The CDR3 DNA sequence: TGTGCCAGCAGCTGGAGGGGGCCTGGCACAGATACGCAGTATTTT. The full variable domain, rest sourced from reference TRBV11-3 and TRBJ2-3, is EAGVVQSPRYKIIEKKQPVAFWCNPISGHNTLYWYLQNLGQGPELLIRYENEEAVDDSQLPKDRFSAERLKGVDSTLKIQPAELGDSAVYLCASSWRGPGTDTQYFGPGTRLTVL.

This clonotype appeared many times. This chain connects TRBV10-2 to TRBJ1-1; D is unresolved. Germline V gives CDR1 WSHSY, CDR2 SAAADI. V shed 0 bases and J shed 1 base, with 3 bases lying between them. The CDR3 extends over 13 amino acids. The CDR3 loop reads CASSESGNTEAFF. CDR3 DNA: TGCGCCAGCAGTGAGTCCGGGAACACTGAAGCTTTCTTT.